This is a list of T cell receptor beta chains from one sample in a study of circulating and synovial CD4+ cells in juvenile arthritis. Generated by immunoSEQ multiplex PCR, the TCRdb table keeps only in-frame clones and is missing some. The sample holds fewer than 40,000 clones; roughly 96% are singletons and the top ten take 0.15% to 0.2%. Specimen: CD4+ T cells from blood. Source of these receptors: a human donor with juvenile idiopathic arthritis. Each CDR3 is given with its conserved first and last residue. A D gene is named only where the DNA matches it firmly. A clone size is listed for some rows: how often the clone was seen (once, few, many), or a class if it is expanded.

j_gene | abundance | d_gene | v_gene | CDR3aa | CDR3nt
TRBJ2-1 | . | TRBD2 | TRBV4-1 | CASSQGTSPHNEQFF | TGCGCCAGCAGCCAGGGGACTAGTCCCCACAATGAGCAGTTCTTC
TRBJ1-3 | once | . | TRBV7-9 | CASSFAGFSGNTIYF | TGTGCCAGCAGCTTCGCGGGCTTCTCTGGAAACACCATATATTTT
TRBJ1-1 | . | . | TRBV18 | CASSSQPEAAVEAFF | TGTGCCAGCTCATCCCAGCCCGAGGCGGCTGTTGAAGCTTTCTTT
TRBJ1-2 | . | . | TRBV5-6 | CASSLGAAYYGYTF | TGTGCCAGCAGCTTGGGAGCAGCGTACTATGGCTACACCTTC
TRBJ1-5 | . | TRBD1 | TRBV7-2 | CASSPTGGWQPQHF | TGTGCCAGCAGCCCGACAGGGGGATGGCAGCCCCAGCATTTT
TRBJ2-7 | . | TRBD2 | TRBV28 | CASSLGHLPSGRYEQYF | TGTGCCAGCAGTTTGGGTCACCTCCCTAGCGGGAGGTACGAGCAGTACTTC
TRBJ2-7 | . | . | TRBV5-1 | CASSLGGQGPYEQYF | TGCGCCAGCAGCTTGGGTGGGCAGGGTCCCTACGAGCAGTACTTC
TRBJ2-5 | . | . | TRBV7-8 | CASSYDRGQYF | TGTGCCAGCAGCTACGACCGGGGCCAGTACTTC
TRBJ2-5 | . | TRBD2 | TRBV11-3 | CASSSGGDQETQYF | TGTGCCAGCAGCTCTGGGGGGGACCAAGAGACCCAGTACTTC
TRBJ2-7 | . | . | TRBV6-5 | CASSYSRGSYEQYF | TGTGCCAGCAGTTACTCAAGGGGTTCCTACGAGCAGTACTTC
TRBJ2-3 | once | TRBD1 | TRBV19 | CGAGTGRTDTQYF | TGTGGAGCCGGGACAGGGCGGACAGATACGCAGTATTTT
TRBJ1-2 | . | TRBD1 | TRBV7-2 | CASSLEWQGALGYTF | TGTGCCAGCAGCTTAGAGTGGCAGGGGGCTCTTGGCTACACCTTC
TRBJ2-7 | . | TRBD1 | TRBV28 | CASSLGTAKEQYF | TGTGCCAGCAGTTTAGGGACAGCCAAGGAGCAGTACTTC
TRBJ2-3 | . | TRBD2 | TRBV9 | CASSVGLAGGTDTQYF | TGTGCCAGCAGCGTCGGGCTAGCGGGGGGCACAGATACGCAGTATTTT
TRBJ1-1 | . | . | TRBV7-2 | CASSISDTEAFF | TGTGCCAGCAGCATATCGGACACTGAAGCTTTCTTT
TRBJ2-7 | . | . | TRBV5-5 | CASSFTQGYGGPYEQYF | TGTGCCAGCAGCTTTACCCAAGGCTACGGCGGTCCCTACGAGCAGTACTTC